This T cell receptor beta chain was sequenced for a study of blood T cell repertoires in COVID-19. Study-level information: T cells, B-cell-depleted T cells, or PBMCs supplied cDNA or gDNA.

How the authors handled the data: Cell counts per sample came from amplifying reference gene primers. This table comes from immunoSEQ multiplex PCR, and its TCRdb copy is limited to in-frame clones, with some not included. Clone size and V and J calls were adopted from that table, with D and trimming inferred from the DNA. Among approximately 250,000 clones listed, around nine tenths were seen once. In this sample, this clone turned up a few times. The germline gives CDR1 MGHRA, CDR2 YSYEKL. CDR3 length: 14 amino acids. Losses at the gene ends were 5 bases for V and 8 bases for J; bases not matched to a gene: 9.

The sequenced sample consisted of peripheral blood. The V and J genes are TRBV4-1 and TRBJ1-2; 9 nucleotides align to TRBD1. This TCR was recovered from a man aged 35-49 years with active or convalescent COVID-19. The CDR3 sequence: CASSTQGALDGYTF. The CDR3 DNA reads TGCGCCAGCAGCACACAGGGGGCGCTTGACGGCTACACCTTC.